This T cell receptor beta chain was identified in a study of cytomegalovirus exposure and HLA in healthy donors. General study results and limits: Altogether, about 160 TCR beta chains were recorded as cytomegalovirus-associated.

About this clone: Its target is not known.

A multiplex PCR was run with 60 Vbeta primers and 13 Jbeta primers. Assay used: immunoSEQ multiplex PCR; TCRdb lists only in-frame clones, some missing. The data contain under 200,000 clones, around four fifths of them singletons. The CDR3 sequence is 17 residues long. V lost 3 bases to trimming and J lost 0 bases; unmatched junction nucleotides: 3. Germline V lookup: CDR1 MNHEY, CDR2 SMNVEV (reference sequence). The V and J genes are TRBV27 and TRBJ2-1; TRBD2 matches 12 bases. This TCR came from a woman between 50 and 59 years old in good health and CMV-seropositive. Sequencing was done on a sample of PBMCs. This CDR3 is CASSFGLAGFSYNEQFF. In nucleotides, the CDR3 is TGTGCCAGCAGTTTTGGACTAGCGGGGTTCTCCTACAATGAGCAGTTCTTC.